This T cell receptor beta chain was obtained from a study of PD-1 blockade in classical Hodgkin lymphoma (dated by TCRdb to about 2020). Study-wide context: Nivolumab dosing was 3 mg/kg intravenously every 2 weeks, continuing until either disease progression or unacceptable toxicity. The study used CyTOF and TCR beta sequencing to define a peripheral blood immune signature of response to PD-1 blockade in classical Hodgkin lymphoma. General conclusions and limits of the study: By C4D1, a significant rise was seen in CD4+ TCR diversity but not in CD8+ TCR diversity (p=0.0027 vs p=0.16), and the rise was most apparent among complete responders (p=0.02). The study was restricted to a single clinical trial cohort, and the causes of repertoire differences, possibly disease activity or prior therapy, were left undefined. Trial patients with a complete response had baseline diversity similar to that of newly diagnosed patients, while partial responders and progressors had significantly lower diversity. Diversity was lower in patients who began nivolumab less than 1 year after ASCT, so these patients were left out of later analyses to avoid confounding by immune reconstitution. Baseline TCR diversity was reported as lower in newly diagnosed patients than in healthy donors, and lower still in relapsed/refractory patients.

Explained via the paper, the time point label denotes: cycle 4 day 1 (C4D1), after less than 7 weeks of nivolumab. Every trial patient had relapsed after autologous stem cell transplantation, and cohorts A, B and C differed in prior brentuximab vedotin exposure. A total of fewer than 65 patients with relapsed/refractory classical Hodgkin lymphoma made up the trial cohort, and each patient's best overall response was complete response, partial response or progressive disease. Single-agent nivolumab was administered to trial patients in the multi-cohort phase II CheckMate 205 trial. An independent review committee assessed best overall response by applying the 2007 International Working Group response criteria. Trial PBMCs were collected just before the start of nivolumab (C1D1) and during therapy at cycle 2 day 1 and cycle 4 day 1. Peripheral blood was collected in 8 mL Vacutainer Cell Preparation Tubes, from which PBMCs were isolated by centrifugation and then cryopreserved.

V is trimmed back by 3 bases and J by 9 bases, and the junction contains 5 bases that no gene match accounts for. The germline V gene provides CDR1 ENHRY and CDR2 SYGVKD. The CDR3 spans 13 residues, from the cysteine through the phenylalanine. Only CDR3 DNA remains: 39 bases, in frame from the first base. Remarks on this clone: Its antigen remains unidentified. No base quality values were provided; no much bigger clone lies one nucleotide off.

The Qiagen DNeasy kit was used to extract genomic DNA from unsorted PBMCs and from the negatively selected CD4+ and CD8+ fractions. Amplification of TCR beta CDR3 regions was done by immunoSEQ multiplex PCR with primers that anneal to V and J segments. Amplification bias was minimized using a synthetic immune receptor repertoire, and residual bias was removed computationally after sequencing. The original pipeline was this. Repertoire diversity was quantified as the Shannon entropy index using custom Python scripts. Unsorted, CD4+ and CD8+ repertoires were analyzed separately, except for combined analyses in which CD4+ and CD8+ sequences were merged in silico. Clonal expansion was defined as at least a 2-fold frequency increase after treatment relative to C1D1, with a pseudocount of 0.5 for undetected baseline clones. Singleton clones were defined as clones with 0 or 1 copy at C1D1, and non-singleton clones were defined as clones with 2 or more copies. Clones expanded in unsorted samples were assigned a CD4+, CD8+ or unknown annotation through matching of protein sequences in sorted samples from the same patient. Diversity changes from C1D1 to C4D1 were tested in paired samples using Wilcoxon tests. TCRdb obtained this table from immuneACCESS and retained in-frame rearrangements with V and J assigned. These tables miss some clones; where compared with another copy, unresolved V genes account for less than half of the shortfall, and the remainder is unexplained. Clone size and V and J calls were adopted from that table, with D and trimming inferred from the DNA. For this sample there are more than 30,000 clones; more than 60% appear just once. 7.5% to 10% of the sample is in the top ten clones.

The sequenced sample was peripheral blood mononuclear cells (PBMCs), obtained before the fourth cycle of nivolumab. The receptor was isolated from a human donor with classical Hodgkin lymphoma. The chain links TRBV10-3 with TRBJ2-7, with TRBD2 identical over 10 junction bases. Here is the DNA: TGTGCCATCAGTGAAACTAGCGGGGTGCGGCAGTACTTC. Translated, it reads CAISETSGVRQYF.